This is a list of T cell receptor beta chains from one sample in a study of T cells after yellow fever vaccination. TCRdb re-called the 5' RACE reads with MiXCR, one entry per CDR3 protein. The sample lists tens of thousands of distinct CDR3 sequences; approximately 7% were seen once. This specimen was PBMCs, either bulk or a sorted T-cell subset (CD4+, CD8+, memory, or dextramer-sorted; not recorded which), taken on the day of the first yellow fever vaccination. These receptors all stem from a man younger than 30 who received the YFV17D yellow fever vaccine. Each CDR3 is given with its conserved first and last residue. The order of the fields is clone size, J gene, V gene, D gene, CDR3 DNA, CDR3 protein. A D gene is named only where the DNA matches it firmly. Size values are once, few and many counts, or a class for expanded clones, and some rows have none.

>many|TRBJ1-4|TRBV12-3/TRBV12-4|TRBD1
TGTGCCAGCAGTCCCGGACAGGTAGAAAAACTGTTTTTT
CASSPGQVEKLFF
>many|TRBJ2-7|TRBV7-2|-
TGTGCCAGCAGCTTAGTAGCCAGGGCAACGGCCTACGAGCAGTACTTC
CASSLVARATAYEQYF
>many|TRBJ2-3|TRBV7-2|TRBD2
TGTGCCAGCAGCCGCATGAGACTAGCGGGGACAGATACGCAGTATTTT
CASSRMRLAGTDTQYF
>many|TRBJ2-7|TRBV7-2|TRBD1
TGTGCCAGCAGCCTCGAGTCCGGGACAGGGACCGAGCAGTACTTC
CASSLESGTGTEQYF
>-|TRBJ2-5|TRBV7-2|TRBD2
TGTGCCAGCAGCAGAGCGGGGGGGGAGACCCAGTACTTC
CASSRAGGETQYF
>many|TRBJ1-4|TRBV7-9|-
TGTGCCAGCAGCTCCTCTGAAAAACTGTTTTTT
CASSSSEKLFF
>-|TRBJ1-2|TRBV7-2|-
TGTGCCAGCAGCTTCCGACACGCTTGGGGCTACACCTTC
CASSFRHAWGYTF
>many|TRBJ1-1|TRBV7-2|-
TGTGCCAGCAGCTTAGTCGTCATTCCCGAAGCTTTCTTT
CASSLVVIPEAFF
>many|TRBJ1-3|TRBV10-3|-
TGTGCCATCAGGGAAATCTCTGGAAACACCATATATTTT
CAIREISGNTIYF
>many|TRBJ2-5|TRBV9|-
TGTGCCAGCAGCACCGGACAGCAAGAGACCCAGTACTTC
CASSTGQQETQYF
>few|TRBJ1-1|TRBV29-1|TRBD1
TGCAGCGTTGAAGCCAGGGGGCTGGACACTGAAGCTTTCTTT
CSVEARGLDTEAFF
>-|TRBJ2-5|TRBV4-3|-
TGCGCCAGCAGCCAAGATGATCTAACAGAGACCCAGTACTTC
CASSQDDLTETQYF
>many|TRBJ2-7|TRBV29-1|TRBD1
TGCAGCGTTGCGGGACAGACTTACGAGCAGTACTTC
CSVAGQTYEQYF
>many|TRBJ2-1|TRBV11-2|TRBD2
TGTGCCAGCAGCTCCCCTCTGAGCGGGGGATTCGACAATGAGCAGTTCTTC
CASSSPLSGGFDNEQFF
>few|TRBJ2-3|TRBV3-1|-
TGTGCCAGCAGCCCTCGGTGCCACGGGTGTGGTTCCCCGAGCACAGATACGCAGTATTTT
CASSPRCHGCGSPSTDTQYF
>many|TRBJ2-3|TRBV4-2|-
TGTGCCAGCAGCCAAGGAAAAGGGGCGGCGGAGTCCACAGATACGCAGTATTTT
CASSQGKGAAESTDTQYF
>many|TRBJ1-6|TRBV18|-
TGTGCCAGCTCACGGGACGAACTTCCGAATTCACCCCTCCACTTT
CASSRDELPNSPLHF
>many|TRBJ1-6|TRBV7-2|-
TGTGCCAGCAGCCCAGGGGTAGTCAGGGGTAATTCACCCCTCCACTTT
CASSPGVVRGNSPLHF
>many|TRBJ2-3|TRBV19|-
TGTGCCAGTAGTATGAGGGACCGGACAGATACGCAGTATTTT
CASSMRDRTDTQYF
>-|TRBJ2-1|TRBV11-1|TRBD2
TGTGCCAGCAGCTCACCAAGGCCCGGGACAGATCTAGCGGGGACTTACAATGAGCAGTTCTTC
CASSSPRPGTDLAGTYNEQFF
>many|TRBJ2-1|TRBV11-2|-
TGTGCCAGCAGCTTATCCAGCCTCTCCTACAATGAGCAGTTCTTC
CASSLSSLSYNEQFF
>many|TRBJ1-6|TRBV5-1|-
TGCGCCAGCAGCTTGGAAAGGGGATCCTATAATTCACCCCTCCACTTT
CASSLERGSYNSPLHF
>many|TRBJ2-3|TRBV15|-
TGTGCCACCAGCAGAGATAGGGTGGCTGTCACAGATACGCAGTATTTT
CATSRDRVAVTDTQYF
>many|TRBJ1-6|TRBV12-3/TRBV12-4|-
TGTGCCAGCAGTGGACTAACGTCACCCCTCCACTTT
CASSGLTSPLHF
>many|TRBJ2-5|TRBV11-2|-
TGTGCCAGCAGCCCTGCCGGGGGCAACCAAGAGACCCAGTACTTC
CASSPAGGNQETQYF
>many|TRBJ2-3|TRBV20-1|TRBD2
TGCAGTGCTAGCGACGTAGCGGGGACAGATACGCAGTATTTT
CSASDVAGTDTQYF
>-|TRBJ1-2|TRBV7-6|-
TGTGCCAGCAGCTTAGTTGCGGGGACGGACTATGGCTACACCTTC
CASSLVAGTDYGYTF
>many|TRBJ2-1|TRBV20-1|-
TGCAGTGCCCCATCCCCGAGTGAGCAGTTCTTC
CSAPSPSEQFF
>many|TRBJ2-7|TRBV5-1|TRBD2
TGCGCCAGCAGCGGTAGCGGGGGCCGCTCCTACGAGCAGTACTTC
CASSGSGGRSYEQYF
>-|TRBJ2-3|TRBV20-1|-
TGCTGTGCTAGAGCCAGGGGGGTCTTTGGCGGGGGGACAGATACGCAGTATTTT
CCARARGVFGGGTDTQYF
>many|TRBJ2-3|TRBV7-2|-
TGTGCCAGCAGCTTCCCTGTGGGGGGACTTGCCACAGATACGCAGTATTTT
CASSFPVGGLATDTQYF